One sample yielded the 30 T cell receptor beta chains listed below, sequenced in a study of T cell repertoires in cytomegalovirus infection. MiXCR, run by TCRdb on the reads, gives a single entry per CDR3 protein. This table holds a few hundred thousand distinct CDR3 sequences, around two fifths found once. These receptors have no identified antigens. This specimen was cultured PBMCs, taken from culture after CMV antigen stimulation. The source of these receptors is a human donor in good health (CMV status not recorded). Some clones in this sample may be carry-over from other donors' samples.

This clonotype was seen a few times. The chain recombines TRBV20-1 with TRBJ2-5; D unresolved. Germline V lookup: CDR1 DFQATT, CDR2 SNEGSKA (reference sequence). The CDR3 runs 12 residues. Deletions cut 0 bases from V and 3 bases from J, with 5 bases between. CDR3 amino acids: CSARERKETQYF. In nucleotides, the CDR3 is TGCAGTGCTAGAGAACGGAAAGAGACCCAGTACTTC.

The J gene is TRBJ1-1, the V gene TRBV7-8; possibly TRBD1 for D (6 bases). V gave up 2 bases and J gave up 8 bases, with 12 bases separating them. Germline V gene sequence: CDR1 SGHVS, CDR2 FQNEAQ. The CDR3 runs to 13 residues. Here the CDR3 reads CASSLLSGTEAFF. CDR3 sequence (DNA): TGTGCCAGCAGCTTATTGTCAGGGACAGAAGCTTTCTTT.

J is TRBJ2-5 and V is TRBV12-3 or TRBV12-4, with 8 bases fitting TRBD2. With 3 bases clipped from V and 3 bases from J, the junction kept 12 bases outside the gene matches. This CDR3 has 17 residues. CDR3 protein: CASSFLVASGFKETQYF. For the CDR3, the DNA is TGTGCCAGCAGTTTCCTGGTGGCTAGCGGGTTCAAAGAGACCCAGTACTTC.

The DNA of the CDR3 is TGTGCCAGCAGTGATGGGTATGCGAGCACTGAAGCTTTCTTT. This codes for CASSDGYASTEAFF. The genes are TRBV6-1 and TRBJ1-1; no firm D call. The V gene lost 3 bases and the J gene lost 4 bases, with 12 bases spanning the gap. In germline, CDR1 is MNHNS, CDR2 SASEGT. This CDR3 spans 14 amino acids.

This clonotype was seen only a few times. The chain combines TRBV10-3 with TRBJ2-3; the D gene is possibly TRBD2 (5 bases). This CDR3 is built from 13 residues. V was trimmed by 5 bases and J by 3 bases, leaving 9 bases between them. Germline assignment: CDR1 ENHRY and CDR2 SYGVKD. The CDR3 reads CAISRGITDTQYF. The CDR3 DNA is TGTGCCATCAGTCGAGGGATAACAGATACGCAGTATTTT.

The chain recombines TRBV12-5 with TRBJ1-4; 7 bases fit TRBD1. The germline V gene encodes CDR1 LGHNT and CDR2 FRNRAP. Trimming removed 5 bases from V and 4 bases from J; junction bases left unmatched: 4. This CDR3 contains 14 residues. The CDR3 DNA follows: TGTGCTAGTGGTGGGACAGTCAATAATGAAAAACTGTTTTTT. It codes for CASGGTVNNEKLFF.

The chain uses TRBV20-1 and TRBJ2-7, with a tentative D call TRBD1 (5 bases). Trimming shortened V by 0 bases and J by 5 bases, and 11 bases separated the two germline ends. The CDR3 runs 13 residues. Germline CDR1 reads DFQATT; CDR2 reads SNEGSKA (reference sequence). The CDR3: CSARDRVSNEQYF. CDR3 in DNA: TGCAGTGCTAGAGACAGGGTTTCTAACGAGCAGTACTTC.

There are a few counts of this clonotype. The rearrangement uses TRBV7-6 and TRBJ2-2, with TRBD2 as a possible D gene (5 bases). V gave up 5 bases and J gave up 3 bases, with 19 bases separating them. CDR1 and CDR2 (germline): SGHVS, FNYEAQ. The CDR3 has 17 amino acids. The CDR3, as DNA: TGTGCCAGCAGCCAATTGCGGGTCGGGGAAGACACCGGGGAGCTGTTTTTT. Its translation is CASSQLRVGEDTGELFF.

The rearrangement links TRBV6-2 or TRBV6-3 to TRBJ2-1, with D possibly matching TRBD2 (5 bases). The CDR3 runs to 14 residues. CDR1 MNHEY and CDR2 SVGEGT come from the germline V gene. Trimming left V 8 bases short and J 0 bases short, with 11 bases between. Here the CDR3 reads CASWRGSSYNEQFF. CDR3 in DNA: TGTGCCAGCTGGCGAGGGAGCTCCTACAATGAGCAGTTCTTC.

In DNA form, the CDR3 reads TGTGCCAGCAGCTTAGAGGGGGACAGGGTGGCGGCTTTCTTT. This codes for CASSLEGDRVAAFF. This chain joins TRBV7-2 and TRBJ1-1; 9 bases agree with TRBD1. V shed 1 base, J shed 11 bases, and the junction held 8 bases outside the gene matches. The CDR3 runs to 14 residues. From germline, CDR1 is SGHTA and CDR2 FQGNSA.

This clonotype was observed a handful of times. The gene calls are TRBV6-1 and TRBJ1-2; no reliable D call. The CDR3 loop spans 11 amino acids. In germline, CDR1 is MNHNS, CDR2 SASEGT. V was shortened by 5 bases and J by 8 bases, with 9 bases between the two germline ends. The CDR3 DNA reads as TGTGCCAGCAGTCGGTCTGGGGGCTACACCTTC. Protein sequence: CASSRSGGYTF.

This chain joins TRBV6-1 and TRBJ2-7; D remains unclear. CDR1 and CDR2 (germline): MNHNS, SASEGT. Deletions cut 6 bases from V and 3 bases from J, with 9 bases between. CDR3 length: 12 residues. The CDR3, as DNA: TGTGCCAGCAGCAACAGCTACTACGAGCAGTACTTC. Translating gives CASSNSYYEQYF.

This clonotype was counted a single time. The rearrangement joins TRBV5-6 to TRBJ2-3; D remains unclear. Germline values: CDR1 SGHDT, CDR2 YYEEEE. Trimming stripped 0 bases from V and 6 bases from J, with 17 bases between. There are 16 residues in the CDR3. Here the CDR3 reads CASSLGLDGLRDTQYF. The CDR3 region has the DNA TGTGCCAGCAGCTTGGGTTTGGACGGTCTCAGGGATACGCAGTATTTT.

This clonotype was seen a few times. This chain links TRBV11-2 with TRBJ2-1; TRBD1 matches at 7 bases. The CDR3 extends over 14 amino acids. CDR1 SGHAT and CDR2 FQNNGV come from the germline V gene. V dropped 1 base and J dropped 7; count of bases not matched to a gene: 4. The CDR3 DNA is TGTGCCAGCAGCTTAGGTAGCAGGGGGAATGAGCAGTTCTTC. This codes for CASSLGSRGNEQFF.

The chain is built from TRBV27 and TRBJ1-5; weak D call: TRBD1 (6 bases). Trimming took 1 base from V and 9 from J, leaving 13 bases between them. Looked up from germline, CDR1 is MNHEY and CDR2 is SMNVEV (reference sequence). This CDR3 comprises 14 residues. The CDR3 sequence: CASSLFQGQGPQHF. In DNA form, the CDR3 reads TGTGCCAGCAGTTTATTTCAGGGGCAGGGGCCCCAGCATTTT.

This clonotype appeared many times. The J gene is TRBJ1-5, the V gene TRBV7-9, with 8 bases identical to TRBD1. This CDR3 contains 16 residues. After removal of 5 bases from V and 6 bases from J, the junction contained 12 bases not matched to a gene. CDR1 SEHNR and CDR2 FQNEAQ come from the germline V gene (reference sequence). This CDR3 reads CASSQITRTGRQPQHF. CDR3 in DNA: TGTGCCAGCAGCCAGATTACCCGGACAGGGCGTCAGCCCCAGCATTTT.

CDR3 in amino acids: CATSRDGSEQFF. The DNA for the CDR3 is TGTGCCACCAGCAGAGATGGGAGTGAGCAGTTCTTC. The chain recombines TRBV15 with TRBJ2-1; a weak D match, TRBD2 (5 bases). V lost 0 bases, J lost 9 bases, and 6 bases lay in between. Germline lookup yields CDR1 LNHNV and CDR2 YYDKDF (reference sequence). The CDR3 length is 12 residues. The whole variable domain, remainder taken from reference TRBV15 and TRBJ2-1, is DAMVIQNPRYQVTQFGKPVTLSCSQTLNHNVMYWYQQKSSQAPKLLFHYYDKDFNNEADTPDNFQSRRPNTSFCFLDIRSPGLGDTAMYLCATSRDGSEQFFGPGTRLTVL.

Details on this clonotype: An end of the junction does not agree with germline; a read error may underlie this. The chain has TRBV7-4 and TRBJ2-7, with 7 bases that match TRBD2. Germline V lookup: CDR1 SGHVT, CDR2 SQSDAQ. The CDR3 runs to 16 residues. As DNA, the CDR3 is TGTTCCAGCAGCGGGGCCGACAGACCTTTTAACTACGAGCAGTACTTC. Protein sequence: CSSSGADRPFNYEQYF.

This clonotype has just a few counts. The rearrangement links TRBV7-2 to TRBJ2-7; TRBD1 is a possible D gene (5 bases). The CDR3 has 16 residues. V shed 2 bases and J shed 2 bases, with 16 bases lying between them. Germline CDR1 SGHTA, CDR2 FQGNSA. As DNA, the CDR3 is TGTGCCAGCAGCTTATATGTGTCACAGGTGCCCTACGAGCAGTACTTC. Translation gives CASSLYVSQVPYEQYF. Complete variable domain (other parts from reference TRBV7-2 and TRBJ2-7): GAGVSQSPSNKVTEKGKDVELRCDPISGHTALYWYRQSLGQGLEFLIYFQGNSAPDKSGLPSDRFSAERTGGSVSTLTIQRTQQEDSAVYLCASSLYVSQVPYEQYFGPGTRLTVT.

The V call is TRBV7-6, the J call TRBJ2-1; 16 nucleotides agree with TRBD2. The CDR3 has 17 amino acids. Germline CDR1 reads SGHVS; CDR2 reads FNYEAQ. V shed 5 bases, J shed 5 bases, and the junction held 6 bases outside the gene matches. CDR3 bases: TGTGCCAGCAGCCCCGGGACTAGCGGGAGGGGGCACAATGAGCAGTTCTTC. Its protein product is CASSPGTSGRGHNEQFF.

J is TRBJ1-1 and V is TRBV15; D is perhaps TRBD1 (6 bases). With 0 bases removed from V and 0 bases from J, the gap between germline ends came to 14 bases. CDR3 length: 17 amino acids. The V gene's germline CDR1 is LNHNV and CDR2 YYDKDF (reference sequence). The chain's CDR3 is CATSRDQTGAMNTEAFF. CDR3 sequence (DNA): TGTGCCACCAGCAGAGATCAGACAGGCGCTATGAACACTGAAGCTTTCTTT.

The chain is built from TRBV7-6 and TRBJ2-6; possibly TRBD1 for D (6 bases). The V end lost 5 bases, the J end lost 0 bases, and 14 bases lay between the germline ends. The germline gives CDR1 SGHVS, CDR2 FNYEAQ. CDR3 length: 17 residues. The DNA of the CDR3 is TGTGCCAGCAGCACACCGACAGGCCCCTCTGGGGCCAACGTCCTGACTTTC. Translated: CASSTPTGPSGANVLTF.

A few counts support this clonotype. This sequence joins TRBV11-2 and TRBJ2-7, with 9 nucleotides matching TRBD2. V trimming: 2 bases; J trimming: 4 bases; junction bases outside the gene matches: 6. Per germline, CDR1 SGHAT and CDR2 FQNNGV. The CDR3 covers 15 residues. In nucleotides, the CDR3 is TGTGCCAGCAGCTTATGGGCGGGAGGGCCGTACGAGCAGTACTTC. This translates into CASSLWAGGPYEQYF.

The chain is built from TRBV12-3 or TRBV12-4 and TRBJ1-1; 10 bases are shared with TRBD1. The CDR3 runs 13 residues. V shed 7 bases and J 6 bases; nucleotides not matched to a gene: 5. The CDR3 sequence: CASTGQGDAEAFF. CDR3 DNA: TGTGCCAGCACCGGACAGGGGGACGCTGAAGCTTTCTTT.

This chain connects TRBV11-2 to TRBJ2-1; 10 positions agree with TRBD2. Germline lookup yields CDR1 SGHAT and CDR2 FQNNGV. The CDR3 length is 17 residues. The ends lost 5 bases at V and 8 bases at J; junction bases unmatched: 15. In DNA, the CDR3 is TGTGCCAGCAGCAGTTGGACTGAAGCGGGAGGGCCGGATGAGCAGTTCTTC. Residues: CASSSWTEAGGPDEQFF.

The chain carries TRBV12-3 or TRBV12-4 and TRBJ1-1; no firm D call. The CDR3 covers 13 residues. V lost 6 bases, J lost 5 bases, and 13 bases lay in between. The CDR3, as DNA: TGTGCCAGCAGGACGTTCGGAGGGACTGAAGCTTTCTTT. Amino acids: CASRTFGGTEAFF.

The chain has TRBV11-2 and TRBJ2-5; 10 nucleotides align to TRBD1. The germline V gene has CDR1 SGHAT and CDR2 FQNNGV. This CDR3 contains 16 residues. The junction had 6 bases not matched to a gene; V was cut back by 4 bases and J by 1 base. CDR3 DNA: TGTGCCAGCAGCTGGGGGGGACAGGGGCTCCAAGAGACCCAGTACTTC. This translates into CASSWGGQGLQETQYF.

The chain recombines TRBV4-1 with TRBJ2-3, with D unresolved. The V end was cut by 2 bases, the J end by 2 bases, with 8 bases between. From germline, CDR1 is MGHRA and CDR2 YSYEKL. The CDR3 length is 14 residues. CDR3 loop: CASSQIDNTDTQYF. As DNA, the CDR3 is TGCGCCAGCAGCCAAATTGACAACACAGATACGCAGTATTTT.

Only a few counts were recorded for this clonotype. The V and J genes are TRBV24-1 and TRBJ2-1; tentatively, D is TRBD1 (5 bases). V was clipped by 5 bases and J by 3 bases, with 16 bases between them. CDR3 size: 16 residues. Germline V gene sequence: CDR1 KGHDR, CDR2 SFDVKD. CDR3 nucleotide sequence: TGTGCCACCAGTGGCTCCGTAGGGGCTGACTACAATGAGCAGTTCTTC. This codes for CATSGSVGADYNEQFF.

CDR3: CSAWGIEEKLFF. In nucleotides, the CDR3 is TGCAGTGCCTGGGGGATCGAGGAAAAACTGTTTTTT. J is TRBJ1-4 and V is TRBV20-1; a possible D gene is TRBD1 (5 bases). Per the germline V gene, CDR1 is DFQATT and CDR2 is SNEGSKA (reference sequence). The CDR3 is 12 amino acids. The V end was cut by 6 bases, the J end by 8 bases, with 13 bases between.